The present TCR beta chain was sequenced within a study of CD8 T cells in ankylosing spondylitis. Regarding the study as a whole: Made up of fewer than ten highly homologous variants, a TCR beta motif appeared characteristic of ankylosing spondylitis blood. Reportedly, significant enrichment of disease-linked clones occurred in matched ankylosing spondylitis synovial fluid.

This CDR3 has 16 amino acids. The trim removed 2 bases at V and 2 bases at J, leaving 4 bases unmatched. Germline V gene lookup returns CDR1 MNHEY and CDR2 SVGEGT. Construction of TCR beta libraries was performed using quantitative 5'-RACE with molecular barcodes. TCRdb ran MiXCR on the 5' RACE reads and lists one entry per CDR3 protein. The repertoire includes hundreds of thousands of distinct CDR3 sequences, under 25% of them detected once, and roughly 4% sits in the top ten. To note about this clonotype: As yet, its antigen is unknown.

The receptor was derived from a female donor with ankylosing spondylitis or in good health (not recorded which). The sequenced sample was blood, either unsorted or a sorted T cell fraction (not recorded which). The J gene is TRBJ2-1, the V gene TRBV6-2 or TRBV6-3, with 9 bases identical to TRBD2. The CDR3 loop reads CASSYQRTSAYNEQFF. The DNA for the CDR3 is TGTGCCAGCAGTTACCAAAGGACTAGCGCCTACAATGAGCAGTTCTTC.